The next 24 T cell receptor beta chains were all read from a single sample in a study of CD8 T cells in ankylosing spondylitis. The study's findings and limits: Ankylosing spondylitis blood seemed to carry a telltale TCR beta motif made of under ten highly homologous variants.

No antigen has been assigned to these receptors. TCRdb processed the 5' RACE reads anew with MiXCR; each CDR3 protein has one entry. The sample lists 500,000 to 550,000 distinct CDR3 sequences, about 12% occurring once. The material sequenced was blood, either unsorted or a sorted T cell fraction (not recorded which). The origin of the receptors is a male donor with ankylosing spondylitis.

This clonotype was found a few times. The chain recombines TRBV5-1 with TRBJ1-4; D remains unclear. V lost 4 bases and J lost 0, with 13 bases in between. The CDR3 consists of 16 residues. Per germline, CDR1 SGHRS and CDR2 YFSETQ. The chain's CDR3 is CASSLDVGATNEKLFF. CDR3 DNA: TGCGCCAGCAGCCTTGATGTAGGTGCAACTAATGAAAAACTGTTTTTT. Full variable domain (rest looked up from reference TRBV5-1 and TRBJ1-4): KAGVTQTPRYLIKTRGQQVTLSCSPISGHRSVSWYQQTPGQGLQFLFEYFSETQRNKGNFPGRFSGRQFSNSRSEMNVSTLELGDSALYLCASSLDVGATNEKLFFGSGTQLSVL.

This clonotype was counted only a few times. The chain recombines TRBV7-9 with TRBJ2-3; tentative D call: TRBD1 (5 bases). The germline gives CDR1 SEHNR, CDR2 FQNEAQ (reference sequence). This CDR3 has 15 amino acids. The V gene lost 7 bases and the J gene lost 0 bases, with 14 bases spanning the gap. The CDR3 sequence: CASTLGAVSTDTQYF. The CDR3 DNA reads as TGTGCCAGCACCCTAGGGGCGGTCAGCACAGATACGCAGTATTTT.

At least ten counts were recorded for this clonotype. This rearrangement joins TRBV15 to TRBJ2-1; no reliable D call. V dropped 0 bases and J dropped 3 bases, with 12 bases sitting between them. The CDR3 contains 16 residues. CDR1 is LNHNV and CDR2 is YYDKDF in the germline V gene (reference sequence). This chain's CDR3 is CATSREGSRIYNEQFF. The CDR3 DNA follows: TGTGCCACCAGCAGAGAAGGTTCCCGCATCTACAATGAGCAGTTCTTC.

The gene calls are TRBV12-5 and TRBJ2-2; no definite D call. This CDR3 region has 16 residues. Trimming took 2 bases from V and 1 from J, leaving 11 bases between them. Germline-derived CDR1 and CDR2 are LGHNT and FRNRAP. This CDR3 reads CASGLFQDGNTGELFF. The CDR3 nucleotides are TGTGCTAGTGGTTTGTTCCAGGACGGGAACACCGGGGAGCTGTTTTTT.

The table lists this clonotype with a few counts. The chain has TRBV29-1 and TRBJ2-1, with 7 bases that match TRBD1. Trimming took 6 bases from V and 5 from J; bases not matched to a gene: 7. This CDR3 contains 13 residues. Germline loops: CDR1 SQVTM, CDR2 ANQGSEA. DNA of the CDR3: TGCAGCGTCGTTGGGACAGCCAACAATGAGCAGTTCTTC. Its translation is CSVVGTANNEQFF.

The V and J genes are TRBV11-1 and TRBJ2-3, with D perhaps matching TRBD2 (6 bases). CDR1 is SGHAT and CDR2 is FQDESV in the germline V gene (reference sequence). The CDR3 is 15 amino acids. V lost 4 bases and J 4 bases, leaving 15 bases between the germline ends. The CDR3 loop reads CASSSVAELADTQYF. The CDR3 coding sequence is TGTGCCAGCAGCTCTGTAGCGGAGCTGGCAGATACGCAGTATTTT.

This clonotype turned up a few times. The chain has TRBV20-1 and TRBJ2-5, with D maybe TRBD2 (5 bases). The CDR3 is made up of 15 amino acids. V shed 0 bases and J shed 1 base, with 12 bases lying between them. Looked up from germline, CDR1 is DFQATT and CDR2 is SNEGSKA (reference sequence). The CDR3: CSARDAGGPQETQYF. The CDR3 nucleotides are TGCAGTGCTAGAGATGCAGGAGGCCCCCAAGAGACCCAGTACTTC.

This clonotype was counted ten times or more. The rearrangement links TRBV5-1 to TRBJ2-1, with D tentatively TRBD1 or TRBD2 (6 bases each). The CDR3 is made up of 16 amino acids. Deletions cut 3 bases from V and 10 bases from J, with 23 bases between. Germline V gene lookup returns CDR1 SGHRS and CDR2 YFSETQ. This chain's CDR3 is CASSSGLGGGRPEQFF. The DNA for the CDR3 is TGCGCCAGCAGCTCGGGACTGGGGGGCGGCCGTCCGGAGCAGTTCTTC. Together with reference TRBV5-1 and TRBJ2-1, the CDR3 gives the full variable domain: KAGVTQTPRYLIKTRGQQVTLSCSPISGHRSVSWYQQTPGQGLQFLFEYFSETQRNKGNFPGRFSGRQFSNSRSEMNVSTLELGDSALYLCASSSGLGGGRPEQFFGPGTRLTVL.

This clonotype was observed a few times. The CDR3 DNA follows: TGTGCCAGCAGAGAGGACCAAGAGACCCAGTACTTC. This encodes CASREDQETQYF. This sequence joins TRBV3-1 and TRBJ2-5; D unresolved. Trimming took off 6 bases at V and 0 bases at J, with 5 bases between the two ends. From germline, CDR1 is LGHDT and CDR2 YNNKEL (reference sequence). This CDR3 contains 12 residues.

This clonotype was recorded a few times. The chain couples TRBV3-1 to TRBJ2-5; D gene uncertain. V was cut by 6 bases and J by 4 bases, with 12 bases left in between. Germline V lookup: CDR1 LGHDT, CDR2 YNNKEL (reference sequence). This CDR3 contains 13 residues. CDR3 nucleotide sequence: TGTGCCAGCAGTGCTCGAGGTGGAGAGACCCAGTACTTC. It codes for CASSARGGETQYF.

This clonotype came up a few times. The CDR3 DNA follows: TGTGCCAGCAGTGGTCCGGAGCCTGGTGGGGGTGAGCAGTTCTTC. This gives the protein CASSGPEPGGGEQFF. The chain combines TRBV2 with TRBJ2-1; either TRBD1 or TRBD2 may fit D (5 bases each). The CDR3 covers 15 residues. Trimming stripped 4 bases from V and 9 bases from J, with 19 bases between. CDR1 is SNHLY, CDR2 FYNNEI, per germline.

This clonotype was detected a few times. CDR3 nucleotides: TGCAGCGTTGATTGGGGGGGCGGGGGCGGCTCCTACAATGAGCAGTTCTTC. Residues: CSVDWGGGGGSYNEQFF. The chain combines TRBV29-1 with TRBJ2-1, with D perhaps TRBD2 (7 bases). V lost 3 bases and J 0 bases, leaving 18 bases between the germline ends. The germline CDR1 and CDR2 sequences are SQVTM and ANQGSEA. The CDR3 runs to 17 residues.

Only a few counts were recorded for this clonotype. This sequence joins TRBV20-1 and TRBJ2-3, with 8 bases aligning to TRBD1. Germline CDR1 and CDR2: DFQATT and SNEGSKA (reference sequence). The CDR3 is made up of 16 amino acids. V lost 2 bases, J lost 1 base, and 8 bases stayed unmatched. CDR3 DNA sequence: TGCAGTGCTAGACCCCGGGGCAGGGGGCGCACAGATACGCAGTATTTT. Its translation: CSARPRGRGRTDTQYF.

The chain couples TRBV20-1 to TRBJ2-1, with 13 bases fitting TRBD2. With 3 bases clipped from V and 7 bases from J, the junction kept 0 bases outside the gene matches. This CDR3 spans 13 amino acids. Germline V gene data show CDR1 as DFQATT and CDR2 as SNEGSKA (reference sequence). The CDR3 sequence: CSARTSGRNEQFF. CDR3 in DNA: TGCAGTGCTAGGACTAGCGGGAGGAATGAGCAGTTCTTC.

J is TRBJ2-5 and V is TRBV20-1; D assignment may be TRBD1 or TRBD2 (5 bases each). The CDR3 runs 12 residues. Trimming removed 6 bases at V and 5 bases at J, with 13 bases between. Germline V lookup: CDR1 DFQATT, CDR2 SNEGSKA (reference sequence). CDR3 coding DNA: TGCAGTGCCCAGGGACCCCCGGAGACCCAGTACTTC. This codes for CSAQGPPETQYF.

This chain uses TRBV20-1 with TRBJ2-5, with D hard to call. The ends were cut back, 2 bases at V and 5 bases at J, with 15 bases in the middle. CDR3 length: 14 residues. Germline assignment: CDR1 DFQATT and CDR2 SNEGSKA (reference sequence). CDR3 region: CSARPNRALETQYF. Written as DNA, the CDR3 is TGCAGTGCTAGACCCAATAGGGCGTTGGAGACCCAGTACTTC.

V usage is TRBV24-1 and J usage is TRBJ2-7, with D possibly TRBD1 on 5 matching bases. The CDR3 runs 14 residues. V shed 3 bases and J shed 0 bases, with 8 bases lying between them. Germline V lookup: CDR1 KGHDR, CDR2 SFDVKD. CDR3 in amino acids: CATSDKDNSYEQYF. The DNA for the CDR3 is TGTGCCACCAGTGATAAGGACAACTCCTACGAGCAGTACTTC.

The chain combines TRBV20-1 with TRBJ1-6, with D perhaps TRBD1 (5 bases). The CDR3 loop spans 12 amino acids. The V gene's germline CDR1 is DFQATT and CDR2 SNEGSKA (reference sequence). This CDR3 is CGSGPNNSPLHF. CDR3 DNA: TGCGGCTCGGGACCCAATAATTCACCCCTCCACTTT.

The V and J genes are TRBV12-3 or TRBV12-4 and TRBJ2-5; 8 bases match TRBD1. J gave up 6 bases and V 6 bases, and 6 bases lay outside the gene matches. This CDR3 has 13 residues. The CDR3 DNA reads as TGTGCCAGCAGGCAGGGGGCGATAAAGACCCAGTACTTC. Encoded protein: CASRQGAIKTQYF.

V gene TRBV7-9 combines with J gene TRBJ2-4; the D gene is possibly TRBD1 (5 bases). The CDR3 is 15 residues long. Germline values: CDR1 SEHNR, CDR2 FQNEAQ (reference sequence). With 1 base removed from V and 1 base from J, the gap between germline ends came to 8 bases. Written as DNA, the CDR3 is TGTGCCAGCAGCTTAGTTTCAGGGGCCAAAAACATTCAGTACTTC. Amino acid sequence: CASSLVSGAKNIQYF.

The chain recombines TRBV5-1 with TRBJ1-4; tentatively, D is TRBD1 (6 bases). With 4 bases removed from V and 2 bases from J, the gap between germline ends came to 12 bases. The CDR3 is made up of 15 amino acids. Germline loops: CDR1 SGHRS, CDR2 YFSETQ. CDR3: CASSELQGTNEKLFF. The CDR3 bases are TGCGCCAGCAGCGAACTACAGGGTACTAATGAAAAACTGTTTTTT.

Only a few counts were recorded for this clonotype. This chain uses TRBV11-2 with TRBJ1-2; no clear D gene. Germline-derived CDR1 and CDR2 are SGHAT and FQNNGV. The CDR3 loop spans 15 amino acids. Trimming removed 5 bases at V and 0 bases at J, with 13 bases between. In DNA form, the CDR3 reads TGTGCCAGCAGCACACGGCCGCGAGCTAACTATGGCTACACCTTC. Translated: CASSTRPRANYGYTF.

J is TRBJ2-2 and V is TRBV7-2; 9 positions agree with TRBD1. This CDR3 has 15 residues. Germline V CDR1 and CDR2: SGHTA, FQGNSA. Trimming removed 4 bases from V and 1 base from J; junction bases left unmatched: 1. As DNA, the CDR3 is TGTGCCAGCAGCTGGGACAGGGTGAACACCGGGGAGCTGTTTTTT. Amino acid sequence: CASSWDRVNTGELFF.

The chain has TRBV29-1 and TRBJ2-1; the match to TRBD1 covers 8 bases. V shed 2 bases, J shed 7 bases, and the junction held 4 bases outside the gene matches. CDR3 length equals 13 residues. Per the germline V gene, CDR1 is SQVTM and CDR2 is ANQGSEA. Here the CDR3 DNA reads TGCAGCGTTGAACGGACAGGGAGGAATGAGCAGTTCTTC. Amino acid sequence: CSVERTGRNEQFF.